These T cell receptor beta chains were read from a single sample in a study of T-cell reconstitution after alpha-beta-depleted transplantation in children. Via MiXCR, TCRdb re-called the PCR reads, giving one row per CDR3 protein. The data show about 830,000 distinct CDR3 sequences, with around 15% seen just once and approximately 4.5% held by the top ten. This specimen consisted of PBMCs, mostly from graft donor cells, obtained 360 days after TCRalphabeta/CD19-depleted stem cell transplant. Receptors were obtained from a male patient under 18 who had a stem cell transplant for acute lymphoblastic leukemia, so the T cells may come from the graft donor. The CDR3 runs from the conserved cysteine through the conserved F or W. A D gene is named only where the DNA matches it firmly. Size tells how often a clone was seen (once, few, many) or the class of an expanded clone, and some rows leave it out.

D	size	V	J	DNA	CDR3
NA	once	TRBV4-2	TRBJ2-5	TGTGCCAGCAGCCAAGACAGGGTGGAGACCCAGTACTTC	CASSQDRVETQYF
NA	few	TRBV4-2	TRBJ2-5	TGTGCCAGCAGCCAACTCGGACTGAAAGAGACCCAGTACTTC	CASSQLGLKETQYF
TRBD2	NA	TRBV5-1	TRBJ2-7	TGCGCCAGCAAGGGAGTTGGTAGCGGGAGCTACGAGCAGTACTTC	CASKGVGSGSYEQYF
NA	few	TRBV12-3/TRBV12-4	TRBJ2-7	TGTGCCAGCAGTTTGGGGGGCACCCCCAGATATAACTACGAGCAGTACTTC	CASSLGGTPRYNYEQYF
NA	NA	TRBV14	TRBJ2-7	TGTGCCAGCAGCCAAGATCTTGAGAACGAGCAGTACTTC	CASSQDLENEQYF
TRBD1	NA	TRBV12-3/TRBV12-4	TRBJ2-2	TGTGCCAGCAGCCCATGGACAGGTTCGCGCGGGGAGCTGTTTTTT	CASSPWTGSRGELFF
TRBD1	many	TRBV29-1	TRBJ2-1	TGCAGCGTTGGCCGCGGGACAGGGTTCAATGAGCAGTTCTTC	CSVGRGTGFNEQFF
TRBD1	NA	TRBV20-1	TRBJ2-1	TGCAGTGCTGGGACAGGGAGGGGTATCAATGAGCAGTTCTTC	CSAGTGRGINEQFF
TRBD1	NA	TRBV11-2	TRBJ2-5	TGTGCCAGCAGCTTAGAACTACGTGGGACAGGGATCCTACAAGAGACCCAGTACTTC	CASSLELRGTGILQETQYF
NA	few	TRBV15	TRBJ2-3	TGTGCCACCAGCAGAGAACAGATTTCCGTAGATACGCAGTATTTT	CATSREQISVDTQYF
NA	NA	TRBV10-3	TRBJ2-7	TGTGCCATCAGTGACCCGAATCGGGGGTCGTCCCTTTACGAGCAGTACTTC	CAISDPNRGSSLYEQYF
NA	many	TRBV12-3/TRBV12-4	TRBJ2-6	TGTGCCAGCAGTTTATCTGGGGCCAACGTCCTGACTTTC	CASSLSGANVLTF
NA	NA	TRBV21-1	TRBJ2-7	TGTGCCAGCAGCTCTCCTTGTGAGGGCTACGAGCAGTACTTC	CASSSPCEGYEQYF
TRBD2	NA	TRBV29-1	TRBJ2-7	TGCAGCGCAGAAGGACTAGCACGTCACGAGCAGTACTTC	CSAEGLARHEQYF
NA	NA	TRBV20-1	TRBJ2-1	TGCAGGTCTCCCGGTTTCTACAATGAGCAGTTCTTC	CRSPGFYNEQFF
NA	NA	TRBV30	TRBJ2-3	TGTGCCTGGTGGGCCCGCCCGCTTGGGTCGGCAGATACGCAGTATTTT	CAWWARPLGSADTQYF
NA	NA	TRBV3-1	TRBJ2-2	TGTGCCAGCAGCCAATATGGGACCGGGGAGCTGTTTTTT	CASSQYGTGELFF
TRBD2	NA	TRBV20-1	TRBJ2-7	TGCAGTGCTAGTCAATGGAACGTCGGGGAGGGCCGATTGGGGTACGAGCAGTACTTC	CSASQWNVGEGRLGYEQYF
TRBD1	NA	TRBV7-9	TRBJ2-1	TGTGCCAGCAGCCCGGGACAGGGGGAATTGAGTGAGCAGTTCTTC	CASSPGQGELSEQFF
TRBD1	many	TRBV10-1	TRBJ2-2	TGCGCCAGCAAAGACAGGGTTACCGGGGAGCTGTTTTTT	CASKDRVTGELFF
TRBD2	NA	TRBV29-1	TRBJ2-7	TGCAGCGCCGAGGGGCTAGCGGTCCACGAGCAGTACTTC	CSAEGLAVHEQYF
NA	few	TRBV7-3	TRBJ2-2	TGTGCCAGCAGCTTACAGGGCGGCGGGGAGCTGTTTTTT	CASSLQGGGELFF
NA	NA	TRBV23-1	TRBJ1-2	TGCGCCAGCAGTCAATTGGAAGGAGCCCCCGATGGCTACACCTTC	CASSQLEGAPDGYTF
TRBD2	NA	TRBV27	TRBJ2-7	TGTGCCAGCAGTTTAATAGCGGGAGGGCCCTACGAGCAGTACTTC	CASSLIAGGPYEQYF
NA	NA	TRBV7-9	TRBJ2-7	TGTGCCAGCAGCTTGTTTGTCCAGGAGCCCGAGCAGTACTTC	CASSLFVQEPEQYF
NA	NA	TRBV7-9	TRBJ2-2	TGTGCCAGCAGCCGAATAACGGAACCCACCGGGGAGCTGTTTTTT	CASSRITEPTGELFF
TRBD1	few	TRBV7-2	TRBJ2-4	TGTGCCAGCAGCGCAGGACAGGGAGCGGGTAAAAACATTCAGTACTTC	CASSAGQGAGKNIQYF
TRBD2	NA	TRBV5-1	TRBJ2-1	TGCGCCAGCAGTCCTAGCGGGAATCGGGGTGAGCAGTTCTTC	CASSPSGNRGEQFF
NA	NA	TRBV6-1	TRBJ1-4	TGTGCCAGCAGCCGCGCCGACAGACCAAATGAAAAACTGTTTTTT	CASSRADRPNEKLFF
NA	NA	TRBV7-7	TRBJ2-5	TGTGCCAGCAGCCCCACAGGGATAAAGACCCAGTACTTC	CASSPTGIKTQYF
NA	few	TRBV24-1	TRBJ2-7	TGTGCCACCAGTCACGGAACCTACGAGCAGTACTTC	CATSHGTYEQYF
TRBD2	NA	TRBV5-1	TRBJ2-1	TGCGCCAGCAGCTTGACTAGCGGGAGGGCCTGGTTCTTC	CASSLTSGRAWFF
TRBD2	few	TRBV4-1	TRBJ2-3	TGCGCCAGCAGCTATAGCGGGAGAAAAACAGATACGCAGTATTTT	CASSYSGRKTDTQYF
NA	few	TRBV6-5	TRBJ2-5	TGTGCCAGCAGTTACGCTAGGGGAGAGACCCAGTACTTC	CASSYARGETQYF
TRBD2	few	TRBV12-3/TRBV12-4	TRBJ2-7	TGTGCCAGCAGAATAGCGGGAGGGCCCTACGAGCAGTACTTC	CASRIAGGPYEQYF
NA	NA	TRBV24-1	TRBJ1-1	TGTGCCACCCGGCAAAGGGTGTCCACTGAAGCTTTCTTT	CATRQRVSTEAFF
NA	NA	TRBV5-6	TRBJ1-1	TGTGCCAGCAGCTTGCTGGGGGCGCGGACTGAAGCTTTCTTT	CASSLLGARTEAFF
NA	NA	TRBV12-3/TRBV12-4	TRBJ2-7	TGTGCCAGTGGGCCGGAGAACTCCTACGAGCAGTACTTC	CASGPENSYEQYF